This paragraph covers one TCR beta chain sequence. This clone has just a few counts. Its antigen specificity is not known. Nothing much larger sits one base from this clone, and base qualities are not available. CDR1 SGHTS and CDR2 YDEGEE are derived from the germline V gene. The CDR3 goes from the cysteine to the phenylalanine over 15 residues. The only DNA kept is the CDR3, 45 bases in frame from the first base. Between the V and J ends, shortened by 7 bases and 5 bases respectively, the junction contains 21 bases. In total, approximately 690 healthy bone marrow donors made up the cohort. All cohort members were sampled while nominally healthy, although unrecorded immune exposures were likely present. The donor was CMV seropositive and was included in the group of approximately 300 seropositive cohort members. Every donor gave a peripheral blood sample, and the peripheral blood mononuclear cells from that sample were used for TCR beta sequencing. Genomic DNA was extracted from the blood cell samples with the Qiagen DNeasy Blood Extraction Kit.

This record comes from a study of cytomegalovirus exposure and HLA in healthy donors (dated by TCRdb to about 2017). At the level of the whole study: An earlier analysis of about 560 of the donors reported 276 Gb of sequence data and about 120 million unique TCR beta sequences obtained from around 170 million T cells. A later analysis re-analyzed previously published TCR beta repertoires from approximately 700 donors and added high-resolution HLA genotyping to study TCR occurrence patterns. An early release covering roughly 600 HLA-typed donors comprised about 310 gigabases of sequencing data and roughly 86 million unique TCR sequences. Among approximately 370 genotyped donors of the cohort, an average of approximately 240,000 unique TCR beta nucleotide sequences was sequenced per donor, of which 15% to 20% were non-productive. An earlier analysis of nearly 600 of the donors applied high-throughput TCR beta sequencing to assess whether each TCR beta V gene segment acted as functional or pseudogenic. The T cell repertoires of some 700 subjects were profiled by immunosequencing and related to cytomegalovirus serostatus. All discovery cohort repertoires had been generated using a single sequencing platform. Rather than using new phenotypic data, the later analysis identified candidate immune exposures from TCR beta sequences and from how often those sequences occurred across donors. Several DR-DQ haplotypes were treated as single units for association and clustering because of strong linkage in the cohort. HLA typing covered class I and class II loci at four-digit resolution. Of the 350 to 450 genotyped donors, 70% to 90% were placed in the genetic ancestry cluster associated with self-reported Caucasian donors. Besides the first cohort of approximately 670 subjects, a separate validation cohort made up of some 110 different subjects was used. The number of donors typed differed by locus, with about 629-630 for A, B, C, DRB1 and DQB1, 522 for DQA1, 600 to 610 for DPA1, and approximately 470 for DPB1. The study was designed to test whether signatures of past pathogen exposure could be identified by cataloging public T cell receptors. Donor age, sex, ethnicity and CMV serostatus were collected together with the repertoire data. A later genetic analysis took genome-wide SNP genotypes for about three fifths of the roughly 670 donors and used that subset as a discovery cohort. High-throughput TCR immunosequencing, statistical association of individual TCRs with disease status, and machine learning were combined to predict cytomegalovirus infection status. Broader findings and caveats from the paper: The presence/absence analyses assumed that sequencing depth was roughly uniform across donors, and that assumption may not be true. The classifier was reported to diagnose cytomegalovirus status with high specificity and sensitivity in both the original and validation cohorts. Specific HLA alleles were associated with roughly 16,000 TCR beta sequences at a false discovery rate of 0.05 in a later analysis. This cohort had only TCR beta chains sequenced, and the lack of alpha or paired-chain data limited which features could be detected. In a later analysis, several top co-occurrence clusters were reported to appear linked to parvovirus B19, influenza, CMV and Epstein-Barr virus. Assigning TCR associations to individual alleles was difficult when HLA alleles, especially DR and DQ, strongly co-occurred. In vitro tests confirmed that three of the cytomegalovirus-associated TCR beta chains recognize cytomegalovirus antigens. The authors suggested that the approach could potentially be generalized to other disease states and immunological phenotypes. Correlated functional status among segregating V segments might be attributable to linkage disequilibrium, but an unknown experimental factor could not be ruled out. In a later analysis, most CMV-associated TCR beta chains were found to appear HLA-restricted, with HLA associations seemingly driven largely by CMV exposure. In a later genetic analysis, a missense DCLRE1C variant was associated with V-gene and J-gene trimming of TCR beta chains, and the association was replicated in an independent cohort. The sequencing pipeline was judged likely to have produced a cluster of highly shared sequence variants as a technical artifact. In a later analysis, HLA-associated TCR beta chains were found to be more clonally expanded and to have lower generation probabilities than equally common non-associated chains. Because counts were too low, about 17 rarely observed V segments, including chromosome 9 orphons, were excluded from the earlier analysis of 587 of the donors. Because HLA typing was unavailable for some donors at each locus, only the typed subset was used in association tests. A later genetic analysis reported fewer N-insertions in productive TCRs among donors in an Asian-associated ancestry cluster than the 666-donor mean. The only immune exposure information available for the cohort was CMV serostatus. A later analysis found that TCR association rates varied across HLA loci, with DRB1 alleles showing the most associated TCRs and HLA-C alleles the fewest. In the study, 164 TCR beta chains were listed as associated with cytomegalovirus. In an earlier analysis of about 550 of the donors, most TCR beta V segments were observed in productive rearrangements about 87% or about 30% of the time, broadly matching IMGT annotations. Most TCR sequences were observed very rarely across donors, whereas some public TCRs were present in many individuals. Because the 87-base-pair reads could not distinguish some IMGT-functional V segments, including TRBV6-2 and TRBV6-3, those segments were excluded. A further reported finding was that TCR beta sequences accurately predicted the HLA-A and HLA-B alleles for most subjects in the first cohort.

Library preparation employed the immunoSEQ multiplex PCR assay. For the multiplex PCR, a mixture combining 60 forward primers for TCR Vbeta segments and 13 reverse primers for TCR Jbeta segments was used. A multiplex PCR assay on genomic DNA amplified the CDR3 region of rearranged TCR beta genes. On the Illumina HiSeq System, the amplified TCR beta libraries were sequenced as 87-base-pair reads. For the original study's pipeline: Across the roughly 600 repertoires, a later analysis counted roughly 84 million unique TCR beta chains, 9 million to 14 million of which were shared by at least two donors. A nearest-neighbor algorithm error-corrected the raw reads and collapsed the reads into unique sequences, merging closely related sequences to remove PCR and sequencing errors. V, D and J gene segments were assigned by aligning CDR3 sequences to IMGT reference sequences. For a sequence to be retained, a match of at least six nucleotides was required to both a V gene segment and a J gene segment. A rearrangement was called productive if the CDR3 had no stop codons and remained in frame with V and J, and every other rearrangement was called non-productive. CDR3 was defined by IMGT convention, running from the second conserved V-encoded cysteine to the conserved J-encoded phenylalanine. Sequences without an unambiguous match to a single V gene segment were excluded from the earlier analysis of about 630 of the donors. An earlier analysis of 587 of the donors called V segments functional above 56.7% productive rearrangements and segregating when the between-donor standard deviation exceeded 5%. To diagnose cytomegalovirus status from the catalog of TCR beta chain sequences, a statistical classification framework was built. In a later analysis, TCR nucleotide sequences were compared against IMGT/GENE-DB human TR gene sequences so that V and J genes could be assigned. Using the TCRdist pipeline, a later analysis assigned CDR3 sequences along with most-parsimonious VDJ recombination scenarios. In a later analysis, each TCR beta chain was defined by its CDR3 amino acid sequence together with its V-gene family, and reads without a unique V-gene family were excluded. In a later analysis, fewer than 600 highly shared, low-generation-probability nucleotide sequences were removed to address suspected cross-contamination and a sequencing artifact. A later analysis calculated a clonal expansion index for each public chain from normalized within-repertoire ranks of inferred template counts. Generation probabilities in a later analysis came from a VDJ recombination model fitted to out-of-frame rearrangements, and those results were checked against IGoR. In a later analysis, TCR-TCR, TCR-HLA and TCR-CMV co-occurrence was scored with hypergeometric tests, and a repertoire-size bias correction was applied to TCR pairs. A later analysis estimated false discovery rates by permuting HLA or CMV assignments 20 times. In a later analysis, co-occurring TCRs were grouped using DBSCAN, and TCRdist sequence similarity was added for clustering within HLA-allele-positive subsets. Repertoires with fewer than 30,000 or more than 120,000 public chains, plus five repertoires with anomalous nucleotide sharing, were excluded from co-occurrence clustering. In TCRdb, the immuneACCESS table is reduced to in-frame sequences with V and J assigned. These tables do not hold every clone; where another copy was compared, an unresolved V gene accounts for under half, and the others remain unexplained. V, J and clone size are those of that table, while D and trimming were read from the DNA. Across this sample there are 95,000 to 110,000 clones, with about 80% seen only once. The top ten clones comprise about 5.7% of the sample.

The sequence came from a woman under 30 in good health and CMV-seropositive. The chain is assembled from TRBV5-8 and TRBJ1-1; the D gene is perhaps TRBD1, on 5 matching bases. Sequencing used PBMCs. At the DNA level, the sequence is TGTGCCAGCTCGTCGCAGGGCCGTTTAGGGACTGAAGCTTTCTTT. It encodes CASSSQGRLGTEAFF. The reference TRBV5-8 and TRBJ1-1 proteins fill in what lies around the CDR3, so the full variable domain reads EAGVTQSPTHLIKTRGQQATLRCSPISGHTSVYWYQQALGLGLQFLLWYDEGEERNRGNFPPRFSGRQFPNYSSELNVNALELEDSALYLCASSSQGRLGTEAFFGQGTRLTVV.